This T cell receptor (beta chain) was identified during a study of spatial heterogeneity in lung cancer. Looking at the study overall: Sequences of the beta chain were consistently detected in greater numbers than alpha-chain sequences. The study's findings and limits: Circulating ubiquitous expanded tumor TCRs were observed more frequently at resection than at follow-up.

Worth noting for this clonotype: Its target is not known.

TCRdb ran MiXCR on the 5' RACE reads and lists one entry per CDR3 protein. The sample includes 39,000 or so distinct CDR3 sequences, roughly a tenth of them seen just once. The time point is: blood at routine non-recurrence follow-up after resection. The sequenced material consisted of unsorted whole RNA from tumor, nontumor lung or frozen PBMC. Germline V CDR1 and CDR2: DFQATT, SNEGSKA (reference sequence). After removal of 2 bases from V and 4 bases from J, the junction contained 5 bases not matched to a gene. CDR3 length equals 15 residues. The starting material was PBMCs, obtained at follow-up. The J gene is TRBJ2-1, the V gene TRBV20-1, with 10 bases lining up with TRBD2. This receptor was taken from a female donor with early-stage non-small cell lung cancer. The chain's CDR3 is CSARTSSGGYNEQFF. The CDR3, as DNA: TGCAGTGCTAGAACCTCTAGCGGGGGATACAATGAGCAGTTCTTC.